This T cell receptor (beta chain) was identified in a study of spatial heterogeneity in lung cancer. As to time point: sample taken at primary tumor resection. Untreated early-stage non-small cell lung cancer patients, some 70 in total, were the donors. Each molecule of TCR cDNA was tagged with one unique molecular identifier. TCRdb fed the 5' RACE reads into MiXCR, producing one record per CDR3 protein. Counted here are over 25,000 distinct CDR3 sequences, about 7% occurring once; the ten biggest clones make up over 20%. The CDR3 is made up of 16 amino acids. The germline V gene has CDR1 SGHVS and CDR2 FQNEAQ. V lost 5 bases, J lost 1 base, and 6 bases stayed unmatched. Whole-study results and caveats: Counts of expanded intratumoral alpha and beta TCRs tracked tumor mutation counts.

The sample holds many counts of this clonotype. Its antigen is undetermined. The input for sequencing was lung tumor tissue, taken at surgery. This sequence joins TRBV7-8 and TRBJ1-5, with TRBD1 identical over 9 bases. The receptor comes from a male donor with early-stage non-small cell lung cancer. The CDR3 is CASSLQGAGSNQPQHF. Written as DNA, the CDR3 is TGTGCCAGCAGCCTACAGGGGGCGGGGAGCAATCAGCCCCAGCATTTT.